This T cell receptor (beta chain) comes out of a study of T-cell reconstitution after alpha-beta-depleted transplantation in children. The CDR3 loop spans 13 amino acids. The germline V gene encodes CDR1 MNHEY and CDR2 SMNVEV (reference sequence). V shed 8 bases, J shed 6 bases, and the junction held 3 bases outside the gene matches. The sample holds a few counts of this clonotype. The TCRbeta library incorporated unique molecular identifiers. TCRdb reprocessed the PCR reads with MiXCR, giving one entry per CDR3 protein. Of around 960,000 distinct CDR3 sequences in the sample, 25% to 30% were seen once.

The TCR was taken from a boy less than two years old who had a stem cell transplant for SCID, so the T cells may come from the graft donor. The input for sequencing was PBMCs, mostly from graft donor cells, taken 360 days after TCRalphabeta/CD19-depleted stem cell transplant. The chain has TRBV27 and TRBJ2-4, with TRBD1 matching 11 bases. The DNA for the CDR3 is TGTGCCAGCGCCGGGACAGGGGGAAACATTCAGTACTTC. Protein product: CASAGTGGNIQYF.